The 5 T cell receptor beta chains listed next were all sequenced from one sample in a study of T cells after yellow fever vaccination. TCRdb processed the 5' RACE reads anew with MiXCR; each CDR3 protein has one entry. The data show hundreds of thousands of distinct CDR3 sequences, with less than 15% seen just once and over 11% held by the top ten. The starting material was PBMCs, obtained on the day of the yellow fever booster vaccination. The receptors shown here come from a man younger than 45 who received the YFV17D yellow fever vaccine.

This chain links TRBV30 with TRBJ1-6; D perhaps matches TRBD1 (5 bases). The V gene's germline CDR1 is GTSNPN and CDR2 SVGIG (reference sequence). V gave up 0 bases and J gave up 14 bases, with 11 bases separating them. This CDR3 has 12 amino acids. The CDR3 sequence: CAWSVPDTSLHF. The CDR3 DNA reads as TGTGCCTGGAGTGTCCCGGACACATCCCTCCACTTT.

This clonotype was seen more than once but under ten times. V usage is TRBV9 and J usage is TRBJ1-4, with TRBD1 as a possible D gene (5 bases). Germline CDR1 reads SGDLS; CDR2 reads YYNGEE. Trimming stripped 2 bases from V and 4 bases from J, with 18 bases between. This CDR3 comprises 17 residues. The DNA of the CDR3 is TGTGCCAGCAGCGTTGGGACCACCCCCGGCCATAATGAAAAACTGTTTTTT. Protein product: CASSVGTTPGHNEKLFF. Supplemented by reference TRBV9 and TRBJ1-4, the full variable domain reads DSGVTQTPKHLITATGQRVTLRCSPRSGDLSVYWYQQSLDQGLQFLIQYYNGEERAKGNILERFSAQQFPDLHSELNLSSLELGDSALYFCASSVGTTPGHNEKLFFGSGTQLSVL.

The genes are TRBV27 and TRBJ2-5, with D tentatively TRBD2 (6 bases). Looked up from germline, CDR1 is MNHEY and CDR2 is SMNVEV (reference sequence). The germline V and J ends were trimmed by 5 bases and 5 bases, with 15 bases remaining between them. The CDR3 spans 14 residues. The DNA of the CDR3 is TGTGCCAGCAGTCATAGACCCCGGGGGGAGACCCAGTACTTC. This sequence encodes CASSHRPRGETQYF.

This clonotype was recorded a few times. V gene TRBV29-1 combines with J gene TRBJ2-1; 9 nucleotides align to TRBD2. CDR1 is SQVTM, CDR2 ANQGSEA, per germline. This CDR3 is 16 amino acids long. Trimming cost V 4 bases and J 2 bases; bases outside gene matches: 9. The CDR3 loop reads CSVGGSSGVTYNEQFF. The CDR3 DNA reads TGCAGCGTTGGGGGGTCTAGCGGGGTCACCTACAATGAGCAGTTCTTC.

The genes are TRBV9 and TRBJ2-7; D unresolved. Per the germline V gene, CDR1 is SGDLS and CDR2 is YYNGEE. Trimming stripped 9 bases from V and 7 bases from J, with 11 bases between. The length of the CDR3 is 10 residues. The CDR3 protein is CANNGDEQYF. DNA for the CDR3: TGTGCCAATAATGGGGATGAGCAGTACTTC.